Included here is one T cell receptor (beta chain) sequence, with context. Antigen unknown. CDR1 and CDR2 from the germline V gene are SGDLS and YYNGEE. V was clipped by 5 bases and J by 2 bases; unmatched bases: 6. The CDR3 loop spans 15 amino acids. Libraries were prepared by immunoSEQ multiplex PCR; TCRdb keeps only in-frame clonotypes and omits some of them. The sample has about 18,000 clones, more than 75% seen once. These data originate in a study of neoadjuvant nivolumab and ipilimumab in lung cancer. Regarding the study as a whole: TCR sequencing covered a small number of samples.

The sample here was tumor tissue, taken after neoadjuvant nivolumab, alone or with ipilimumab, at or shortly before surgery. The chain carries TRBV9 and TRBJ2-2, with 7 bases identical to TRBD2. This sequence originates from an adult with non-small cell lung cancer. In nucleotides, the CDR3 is TGTGCCAGCAGATTGGGACTATATAACACCGGGGAGCTGTTTTTT. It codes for CASRLGLYNTGELFF.